These 29 T cell receptor beta chains were sequenced from one sample in a study of T cell changes during pregnancy in multiple sclerosis. Here immunoSEQ multiplex PCR was the method, and the copy in TCRdb shows in-frame clones only, minus some. The sample consists of roughly 72,000 clones, approximately 95% of them appearing once. The specimen was CD4+ T cells from peripheral blood mononuclear cells, collected after pregnancy. The receptors derive from a female donor with multiple sclerosis, enrolled in a pregnancy study.

The CDR3 here is CASSLKLAQEQYF. The CDR3 coding sequence is TGCGCCAGCAGCTTGAAACTAGCGCAAGAGCAGTACTTC. The J gene is TRBJ2-7, the V gene TRBV5-1; 7 bases match TRBD2. From germline, CDR1 is SGHRS and CDR2 YFSETQ. The CDR3 consists of 13 residues. V trimming: 1 base; J trimming: 7 bases; junction bases outside the gene matches: 5.

This clone was detected once. This chain connects TRBV5-4 to TRBJ2-7; 9 nucleotides align to TRBD2. The CDR3 is 16 residues long. Germline CDR1 and CDR2: SGHNT and YYREEE (reference sequence). The ends lost 0 bases at V and 2 bases at J; junction bases unmatched: 6. The CDR3 protein is CASSLASASGTYEQYF. The CDR3 DNA follows: TGTGCCAGCAGCTTGGCCTCTGCTAGCGGGACCTACGAGCAGTACTTC.

This clone was recorded only once. The chain recombines TRBV7-9 with TRBJ2-5; possibly TRBD1 for D (6 bases). This CDR3 has 14 residues. Germline V gene lookup returns CDR1 SEHNR and CDR2 FQNEAQ (reference sequence). Deletions cut 1 base from V and 5 bases from J, with 11 bases between. Here the CDR3 reads CASSLVGARETQYF. As DNA, the CDR3 is TGTGCCAGCAGCTTAGTGGGGGCGCGGGAGACCCAGTACTTC.

This chain links TRBV6-5 with TRBJ1-1; tentatively, D is TRBD1 (6 bases). Deletions cut 8 bases from V and 3 bases from J, with 13 bases between. The CDR3 has 13 residues. The germline V gene has CDR1 MNHEY and CDR2 SVGAGI. The CDR3: CASRDIPYTEAFF. The CDR3 DNA reads as TGTGCCAGCCGGGACATCCCTTACACTGAAGCTTTCTTT.

The V gene is TRBV29-1, the J gene TRBJ2-1; a possible D gene is TRBD1 (6 bases). The CDR3 spans 15 residues. Germline V lookup: CDR1 SQVTM, CDR2 ANQGSEA. V gave up 3 bases and J gave up 5 bases, with 17 bases separating them. CDR3 in DNA: TGCAGCGTTGAGGATGTCGGGACAATGAACAATGAGCAGTTCTTC. Its protein product is CSVEDVGTMNNEQFF.

This chain joins TRBV6-6 and TRBJ2-7, with 7 bases fitting TRBD2. V lost 7 bases and J lost 1; bases outside the gene matches: 1. Germline CDR1 MNHNY, CDR2 SVGAGI (reference sequence). This CDR3 is built from 12 residues. CDR3: CASIGGSYEQYF. In DNA, the CDR3 is TGTGCCAGCATCGGGGGGTCCTACGAGCAGTACTTC.

The chain combines TRBV7-6 with TRBJ1-1, with D perhaps TRBD1 (5 bases). Germline CDR1 and CDR2: SGHVS and FNYEAQ. The length of the CDR3 is 14 residues. Trimming removed 1 base from V and 5 bases from J, with 11 bases in between. The CDR3 DNA sequence: TGTGCCAGCAGCTTAGGGCGGGGGAAAACTGAAGCTTTCTTT. It translates to CASSLGRGKTEAFF.

The J gene is TRBJ1-2, the V gene TRBV6-6; 10 bases line up with TRBD1. The CDR3 loop spans 15 amino acids. Germline trimming cut 5 bases from V and 2 bases from J; bases unmatched to any gene: 5. Looked up from germline, CDR1 is MNHNY and CDR2 is SVGAGI (reference sequence). The CDR3 here is CASSPAGQGNYGYTF. In nucleotides, the CDR3 is TGTGCCAGCAGTCCCGCGGGACAGGGGAACTATGGCTACACCTTC.

This clone appeared once. The chain combines TRBV28 with TRBJ1-1; 7 bases line up with TRBD1. CDR3 length equals 11 residues. V lost 5 bases and J lost 7; bases outside the gene matches: 1. Germline V CDR1 and CDR2: MDHEN, SYDVKM. This chain's CDR3 is CASSRQGEAFF. The CDR3 bases are TGTGCCAGCAGTCGACAGGGTGAAGCTTTCTTT.

V gene TRBV19 combines with J gene TRBJ2-1; 10 nucleotides line up with TRBD2. Per germline, CDR1 LNHDA and CDR2 SQIVND (reference sequence). The length of the CDR3 is 15 residues. The V and J ends lost 2 bases and 8 bases, in that order; junction bases with no gene match: 6. The CDR3 here is CASSIPAGGSDEQFF. The CDR3 DNA follows: TGTGCCAGTAGTATACCAGCGGGAGGGAGTGATGAGCAGTTCTTC.

The chain links TRBV4-3 to TRBJ1-2; the D gene is possibly TRBD1 (5 bases). Germline CDR1 and CDR2: LGHNA and YSLEER. V lost 0 bases and J lost 3, with 8 bases in between. The CDR3 has 14 amino acids. CDR3 loop: CASSQDGGDYGYTF. Written as DNA, the CDR3 is TGCGCCAGCAGCCAAGATGGGGGGGACTATGGCTACACCTTC.

In its sample, this clone is medium-sized. The chain carries TRBV27 and TRBJ1-2; the match to TRBD1 covers 8 bases. CDR1 and CDR2 (germline): MNHEY, SMNVEV (reference sequence). This CDR3 is 14 amino acids long. The V gene end was trimmed by 5 bases and the J gene end by 0 bases; junction bases not matched to a gene: 2. DNA of the CDR3: TGTGCCAGCAGTATACAGGGGGCTAACTATGGCTACACCTTC. Amino acids: CASSIQGANYGYTF.

This chain connects TRBV11-1 to TRBJ2-7, with D possibly matching TRBD2 (6 bases). There are 18 residues in the CDR3. The V and J ends lost 1 base and 4 bases respectively, with 23 bases between them. Germline CDR1 is SGHAT and CDR2 is FQDESV (reference sequence). This CDR3 reads CASSLGDLRFGSTYEQYF. Here the CDR3 DNA reads TGTGCCAGCAGCTTAGGCGATCTGAGATTCGGGAGCACATACGAGCAGTACTTC.

This clone was observed a single time. This chain uses TRBV7-9 with TRBJ1-1, with a tentative D call TRBD1 (6 bases). The ends were cut back, 6 bases at V and 2 bases at J, with 13 bases in the middle. The CDR3 consists of 14 residues. Germline V gene lookup returns CDR1 SEHNR and CDR2 FQNEAQ (reference sequence). DNA of the CDR3: TGTGCCAGCAGACAAGGACAGAAAAACACTGAAGCTTTCTTT. It specifies CASRQGQKNTEAFF.

The CDR3 DNA reads as TGTGCCAGCAGTTACCCCGGGACTAGTGACTACGAGCAGTACTTC. This gives the protein CASSYPGTSDYEQYF. The J gene is TRBJ2-7, the V gene TRBV6-6; 8 nucleotides agree with TRBD2. This CDR3 comprises 15 residues. The V and J ends lost 2 bases and 3 bases, in that order; junction bases with no gene match: 6. Germline V gene data show CDR1 as MNHNY and CDR2 as SVGAGI (reference sequence).

With regard to this clone: The junction departs from germline at one end; a sequencing error may be responsible. The chain recombines TRBV28 with TRBJ2-1; 14 bases map to TRBD2. This CDR3 has 16 amino acids. The germline V gene has CDR1 MDHEN and CDR2 SYDVKM. DNA of the CDR3: TGTGCCAGCAGTTTATCAGGGACTAGCGGGAGAGAGGGGAAAATCTTC. It encodes CASSLSGTSGREGKIF.

The gene calls are TRBV5-4 and TRBJ1-1; 8 nucleotides line up with TRBD1. The germline CDR1 and CDR2 sequences are SGHNT and YYREEE (reference sequence). This CDR3 is 14 amino acids long. V dropped 5 bases and J dropped 4; count of bases not matched to a gene: 7. The CDR3 loop is CASRSGGAGTEAFF. Written as DNA, the CDR3 is TGTGCCAGCAGGTCAGGGGGCGCAGGCACTGAAGCTTTCTTT.

The chain uses TRBV29-1 and TRBJ2-5; 7 positions match TRBD1. Trimming at V came to 7 bases and at J to 5 bases, leaving 7 bases not matched to a gene. Germline CDR1 and CDR2: SQVTM and ANQGSEA. The CDR3 extends over 12 amino acids. CDR3 coding DNA: TGCAGCGGCACCACAGGGGATGAGACCCAGTACTTC. Its translation: CSGTTGDETQYF.

This clone was recorded once. Here the CDR3 DNA reads TGTGCCAGCGGGAGGGCCTACGCCGGGGAGCTGTTTTTT. This gives the protein CASGRAYAGELFF. The chain has TRBV6-5 and TRBJ2-2; TRBD2 matches at 7 bases. Germline V gives CDR1 MNHEY, CDR2 SVGAGI. The CDR3 covers 13 residues. Trimming cost V 8 bases and J 6 bases; bases outside gene matches: 6.

This chain joins TRBV28 and TRBJ2-5; 7 bases map to TRBD2. The germline V gene encodes CDR1 MDHEN and CDR2 SYDVKM. There are 15 residues in the CDR3. V gave up 4 bases and J gave up 5 bases; unmatched junction bases: 10. The CDR3 DNA reads TGTGCCAGCAGTTCTCCTCTAGCGGCAAGGGAGACCCAGTACTTC. Its protein product is CASSSPLAARETQYF.

This clone was observed a handful of times. The chain has TRBV29-1 and TRBJ1-5; TRBD1 matches at 8 bases. In germline, CDR1 is SQVTM, CDR2 ANQGSEA. V shed 6 bases, J shed 2 bases, and the junction held 9 bases outside the gene matches. CDR3 length: 15 amino acids. The CDR3 coding sequence is TGCAGCGTGCGGCAGGGGGCTTATGGCAATCAGCCCCAGCATTTT. This translates into CSVRQGAYGNQPQHF.

The V call is TRBV29-1, the J call TRBJ1-4, with D maybe TRBD1 (6 bases). Germline CDR1 reads SQVTM; CDR2 reads ANQGSEA. V lost 7 bases, J lost 4 bases, and 16 bases lay in between. The CDR3 has 14 amino acids. CDR3 nucleotide sequence: TGCAGCGCCCTCGCGGGGGCGAATAATGAAAAACTGTTTTTT. It is translated as CSALAGANNEKLFF.

J is TRBJ2-3 and V is TRBV28, with 8 nucleotides matching TRBD1. The CDR3 spans 17 residues. Germline V gives CDR1 MDHEN, CDR2 SYDVKM. Trimming at V came to 5 bases and at J to 1 base, leaving 11 bases not matched to a gene. CDR3: CASSPRPGQEGTDTQYF. The CDR3 bases are TGTGCCAGCAGTCCGAGACCGGGACAGGAGGGCACAGATACGCAGTATTTT. The full variable domain, with the rest looked up from reference TRBV28 and TRBJ2-3, is DVKVTQSSRYLVKRTGEKVFLECVQDMDHENMFWYRQDPGLGLRLIYFSYDVKMKEKGDIPEGYSVSREKKERFSLILESASTNQTSMYLCASSPRPGQEGTDTQYFGPGTRLTVL.

J is TRBJ2-3 and V is TRBV10-1, with D possibly matching TRBD2 (5 bases). The CDR3 covers 14 residues. V lost 8 bases, J lost 2 bases, and 14 bases lay in between. CDR1 and CDR2 from the germline V gene are WNHNN and SYGVQD (reference sequence). Written as DNA, the CDR3 is TGCGCCAGCCAACAAGCGGAATACACAGATACGCAGTATTTT. Translated, it gives CASQQAEYTDTQYF.

This clone has just one count. The rearrangement joins TRBV11-2 to TRBJ2-7; 11 nucleotides match TRBD2. Germline CDR1 is SGHAT and CDR2 is FQNNGV. V lost 1 base and J lost 2; bases outside the gene matches: 10. The CDR3 consists of 18 residues. The chain's CDR3 is CASSLGGWGLAETYEQYF. The CDR3 DNA reads TGTGCCAGCAGCTTAGGGGGGTGGGGACTAGCGGAAACCTACGAGCAGTACTTC.

The rearrangement joins TRBV5-1 to TRBJ2-1; 16 bases match TRBD2. Germline V gene data show CDR1 as SGHRS and CDR2 as YFSETQ. The CDR3 has 19 amino acids. Trimming at V came to 4 bases and at J to 0 bases, leaving 7 bases not matched to a gene. The CDR3 DNA reads as TGCGCCAGCAGCCAACCGGGACTAGCGGGAGGGAGCTCCTACAATGAGCAGTTCTTC. Protein product: CASSQPGLAGGSSYNEQFF.

In regard to this clone: At one boundary the junction diverges from the germline segment, which might be a read error. This chain uses TRBV2 with TRBJ2-1; D not certain. CDR3 length: 10 amino acids. The germline gives CDR1 SNHLY, CDR2 FYNNEI. The DNA for the CDR3 is TGTGCCAGCAGTGTGGTAGGAGTGATCTTC. Amino acid sequence: CASSVVGVIF.

CDR3: CASRPPGTSGTYF. CDR3 coding DNA: TGTGCCAGCCGCCCTCCTGGGACTAGCGGAACGTACTTC. This chain links TRBV6-5 with TRBJ2-7; 11 bases line up with TRBD2. Germline CDR1 and CDR2: MNHEY and SVGAGI. The CDR3 has 13 residues. After removal of 8 bases from V and 12 bases from J, the junction contained 12 bases not matched to a gene.

The chain is built from TRBV7-9 and TRBJ2-7; 8 nucleotides line up with TRBD2. J gave up 2 bases and V 3 bases, and 6 bases lay outside the gene matches. CDR3 length equals 15 residues. Germline CDR1 SEHNR, CDR2 FQNEAQ (reference sequence). As DNA, the CDR3 is TGTGCCAGCAGCTTTGTTAGCGGGACCGCCTACGAGCAGTACTTC. As protein: CASSFVSGTAYEQYF.